This T cell receptor (beta chain) appears in the sequencing data of a study of regulatory T cells in long-lasting Graves disease (dated by TCRdb to about 2021). For the wider study: Antithyroid drugs had been taken for less than 3 months by newly diagnosed Graves' disease patients. Patients with persistent Graves' disease were compared with patients with newly diagnosed Graves' disease using TCR sequencing and RNA sequencing of peripheral blood. The study took place in China and was registered as a clinical trial. A total of around 35 samples underwent TCR sequencing, from around 13 patients with persistent Graves' disease and 20 or so patients with newly diagnosed Graves' disease. The study at large found these results: The authors acknowledged the small sample size as a limitation that may reduce accuracy. Sequencing and analysis were limited to the TCR beta chain. Because the primary lesion, thyroid tissue, could not be accessed, the study looked at peripheral blood alone. Compared with newly diagnosed patients, persistent Graves' disease patients had lower TCR Shannon entropy and fewer highly expanded clones, which suggests clonal expansion. Preferential use of TRBV28, TRBJ1-2 and TRBJ2-5 was observed in persistent disease, whereas TRBV20-1 and TRBJ2-1 were favored in newly diagnosed disease. More public clonotypes were shared among persistent patients (more than 2,500) than among newly diagnosed patients (966).

The method was multiplex PCR. Data came from an Illumina HiSeq 4000. TCR beta libraries were built with iRepertoire HTBI primers and Arm-PCR amplification of CDR3 regions. Before sequencing, the PCR products underwent gel purification. Per the source publication's procedure: Across samples, about 63 TRBV and roughly 15 TRBJ segments were identified and used for gene usage analysis of CDR3 amino acid clonotypes. Filtered high-quality paired reads were merged into contigs using COPE and FqMerger. BLAST was used to align contigs to IMGT TRBV, TRBD and TRBJ reference genes, and CDR3 was defined according to IMGT. Any clonotype with a frequency above 0.1% was classified as a highly expanded clone. Shannon entropy served as the measure of repertoire diversity, while the Gini coefficient captured V-J evenness. A clonotype was considered public if more than one individual shared it. TCRdb took the public reads, trimmed them with fastp at Q25, ran MiXCR for clone calling and kept in-frame beta chains. Entries that share a CDR3 protein sequence are merged under the most common genes and DNA. The V and J calls were determined by TCRdb, not by the authors. For this sample there are about 350,000 distinct CDR3 sequences; over 15% appear just once. 25% to 30% of the sample belongs to the ten largest clones.

Counted from cysteine to phenylalanine, this CDR3 has 14 amino acids. Left in the record is the CDR3 DNA by itself, 42 bases read in frame from the first base. The CDR1 and CDR2 encoded by the germline V gene are MNHEY and SVGAGI. V drops 2 bases and J drops 0 bases, leaving 7 bases in between. This clonotype has a handful of counts. It lacks a known antigen. Qualities for individual bases were not recorded, and no much larger clone is one base off. What the time point label conveys for this sample: newly diagnosed GD, antithyroid drugs for less than 3 months. For both TCR sequencing and RNA sequencing, RNA was extracted from PBMCs in TRIzol. Graves' disease was diagnosed according to American Thyroid Association guidelines. The patients came from an endocrinology department in Xi'an, China. Each patient gave 8.5 to 9.5 milliliters of peripheral blood, collected in an EDTA anticoagulant tube. Ficoll Paque Plus density gradient separation was used to isolate PBMCs, and no further T cell sorting was done. An Agilent 2100 Bioanalyzer and agarose gel were used to assess RNA quality, and a NanoDrop 2000 was used to measure RNA concentration.

The sample was also linked to a second study, of T cells in Graves' hyperthyroidism and ophthalmopathy. Per that second paper: Stable Graves' hyperthyroidism was defined as the absence of progression to ophthalmopathy over 18 months of follow-up. Hyperthyroidism patients were aged 18 to 65 years and newly diagnosed, with disease duration of less than 2 months. Exclusion was applied to patients with uncontrolled infections, other autoimmune diseases, pregnancy or lactation. Clinical symptoms, serum thyroxine and TRAb, thyroid ultrasound, and orbital computed tomography formed the basis for the diagnoses. A first-round RT-PCR of the TCR CDR3 used the HTBI primer set with the Qiagen OneStep RT-PCR kit. Most expanded thyroid clonotypes (frequency above 0.001) were also detected in blood, a finding suggesting that blood repertoires may reflect thyroid immune responses. A model built on a 13 V-J signature distinguished ophthalmopathy from stable hyperthyroidism, reaching approximately 89% sensitivity and about 81% specificity in cross-validation and 80%/75% in testing. In validation, the model predicted progression to ophthalmopathy a median of roughly 6.2 months before onset, with roughly 68% sensitivity and 72.22% specificity. A discovery cohort of roughly 96 patients, roughly 45 with Graves' ophthalmopathy and about 58 with stable Graves' hyperthyroidism, was used to find distinguishing TCR V-J signatures. Whether ophthalmopathy could be predicted prospectively was tested in an independent validation cohort made up of under 20 hyperthyroidism patients plus 17 patients who later progressed to ophthalmopathy. The 100 or so discovery patients were divided at random into training and test sets in a 7:3 ratio. Thyroid tissue and blood T-cell repertoires from more than five Graves' hyperthyroidism patients were also compared in the study. Following sampling, methimazole starting at 30 mg daily was given to hyperthyroidism patients, and high-dose intravenous methylprednisolone was given to ophthalmopathy patients. A second multiplex PCR round built the libraries, followed by size selection and purification. The libraries were sequenced on an Illumina HiSeq2000 using paired-end 100 bp reads. SOAPnuke was used to process the raw data, throwing out any read that contained adapters or uncalled bases, had a mean Phred below 15, or lacked an exact constant-primer or identifier match. High-quality paired reads were merged using COPE v1.2.5, and each unique nucleotide sequence was defined as a clonotype. MiTCR v1.1 was used to align clonotypes to the IMGT TRBV, TRBD and TRBJ reference segments. Only V-J combinations with frequency above 0.0001, covering 99.2% of repertoires, were analysed. A TCS score was defined as the ratio between F50 (clonal expansion) and ExV (chaos), using BLOSUM62-based TCRdist between CDR3 peptides within each V-J. Welch's t-statistics and random forest reduced several hundred V-J features to roughly 13, which were used in a naive Bayes classifier (R e1071). Sample size was not statistically predetermined, and investigators were not blinded to group allocation. The paper describes TCR Vbeta CDR3 sequencing of about 140 peripheral blood samples, made up of roughly 40 ophthalmopathy patients, 70 to 75 hyperthyroidism patients and some 17 progressor patients.

The sequencing here drew on peripheral blood mononuclear cells (PBMCs), taken at new diagnosis, from a patient treated with antithyroid drugs. The receptor's source is a man aged 40-50 years with Graves disease. Donor details come from another sample of the same person, matched by shared clones. In this chain, TRBV6-5 is recombined with TRBJ2-5, with the D gene not clear enough to name. Read as DNA, the sequence is TGTGCCAGCAGTTACACCAGCGACCAAGAGACCCAGTACTTC. Its amino acids are CASSYTSDQETQYF.